These 3 T cell receptor beta chains were all obtained from the same sample, sequenced in a study of shared clonotypes between healthy human individuals. Using immunoSEQ multiplex PCR, the repertoire was profiled, and TCRdb retains in-frame clones only, with some absent. This sample has approximately 530,000 clones, with less than 96% found just once. Sequencing was done on a sample of naive CD4+ T cells sorted from blood. Subset meaning: CD45RA+ positively selected. The receptors were sampled from a woman aged 25 to 39 in good health.

The chain is built from TRBV14 and TRBJ2-4; 12 nucleotides align to TRBD2. V dropped 3 bases and J dropped 10; count of bases not matched to a gene: 1. From germline, CDR1 is SGHDN and CDR2 FVKESK. The CDR3 has 13 residues. The CDR3 here is CASSQGTSGIQYF. CDR3 DNA sequence: TGTGCCAGCAGCCAGGGGACTAGCGGGATTCAGTACTTC.

Comments on this clone: The same CDR3 also results from other DNA sequences found in this sample. This rearrangement joins TRBV6-5 to TRBJ2-7; TRBD2 matches 9 bases. Per the germline V gene, CDR1 is MNHEY and CDR2 is SVGAGI. CDR3 length: 15 amino acids. Trimming took 0 bases from V and 2 from J; bases not matched to a gene: 2. The CDR3 sequence is CASSYSSGSPYEQYF. CDR3 coding DNA: TGTGCCAGCAGTTACTCTAGCGGGAGTCCCTACGAGCAGTACTTC.

The chain has TRBV7-2 and TRBJ1-1; the D is unclear. The V end lost 5 bases, the J end lost 5 bases, and 15 bases lay between the germline ends. This CDR3 is 14 amino acids long. Germline lookup yields CDR1 SGHTA and CDR2 FQGNSA. Written as DNA, the CDR3 is TGTGCCAGCAGCCCTAGGGCGTGGGGTACTGAAGCTTTCTTT. Its protein is CASSPRAWGTEAFF.